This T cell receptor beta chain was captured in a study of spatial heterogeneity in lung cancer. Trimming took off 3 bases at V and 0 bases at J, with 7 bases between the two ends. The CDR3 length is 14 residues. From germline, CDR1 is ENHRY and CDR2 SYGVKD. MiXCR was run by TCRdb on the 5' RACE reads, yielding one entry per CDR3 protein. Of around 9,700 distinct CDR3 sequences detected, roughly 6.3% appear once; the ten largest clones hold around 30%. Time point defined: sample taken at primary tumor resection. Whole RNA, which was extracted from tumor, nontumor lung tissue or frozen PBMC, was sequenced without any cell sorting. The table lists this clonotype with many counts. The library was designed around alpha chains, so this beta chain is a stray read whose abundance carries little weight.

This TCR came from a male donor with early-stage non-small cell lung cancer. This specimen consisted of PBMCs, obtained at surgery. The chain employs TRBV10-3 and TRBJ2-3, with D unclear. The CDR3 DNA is TGTGCCATCAGTGACGGGCAGAGCACAGATACGCAGTATTTT. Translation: CAISDGQSTDTQYF.